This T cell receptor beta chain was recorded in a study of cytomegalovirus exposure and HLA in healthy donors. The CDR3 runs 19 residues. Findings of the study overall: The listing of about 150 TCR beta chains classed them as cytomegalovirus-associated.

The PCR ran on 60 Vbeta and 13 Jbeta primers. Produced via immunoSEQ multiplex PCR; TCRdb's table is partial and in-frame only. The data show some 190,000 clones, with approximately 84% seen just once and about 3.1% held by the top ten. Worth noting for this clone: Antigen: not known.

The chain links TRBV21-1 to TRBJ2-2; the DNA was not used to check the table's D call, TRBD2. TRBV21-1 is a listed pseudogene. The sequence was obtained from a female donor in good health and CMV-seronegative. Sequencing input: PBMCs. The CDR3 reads CASSQTPGLAGEETGELFF. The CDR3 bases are TGTGCCAGCAGCCAAACCCCGGGTCTAGCGGGGGAAGAAACCGGGGAGCTGTTTTTT.